Listed below are T cell receptor beta chains from one sample, sequenced in a study of early T cells in non-severe SARS-CoV-2 infection. TCRdb reprocessed the 5' RACE reads with MiXCR, giving one entry per CDR3 protein. The repertoire holds 70,000 to 95,000 distinct CDR3 sequences, with 14% to 15% as singletons. Sequenced sample: whole blood. The source is an adult who was a healthcare worker with PCR-confirmed SARS-CoV-2 infection or an uninfected control (not recorded which). Each CDR3 is given with its conserved first and last residue. A D gene is named only where the DNA matches it firmly. Not every row has a clone size; where given, it reads once, few, many or a size class.

J gene	V gene	clone size	D gene	CDR3 DNA	CDR3 protein
TRBJ1-2	TRBV5-4	.	.	TGTGCCAGCAGCTTGGATCCGGCGACAGGTGCTAACTATGGCTACACCTTC	CASSLDPATGANYGYTF
TRBJ2-2	TRBV9	few	TRBD2	TGTGCCAGCAGCGTAGCGGGAGCGGGGGGGACCGGGGAGCTGTTTTTT	CASSVAGAGGTGELFF
TRBJ1-2	TRBV2	few	TRBD1	TGTGCCAGCAGCCGGACAGGGTATGGCTACACCTTC	CASSRTGYGYTF
TRBJ1-5	TRBV20-1	few	.	TGCAGTGCTAGGGCTCATCGGGCCTGGGGCAATCAGCCCCAGCATTTT	CSARAHRAWGNQPQHF
TRBJ2-6	TRBV2	.	.	TGTGCCAGCAGGGGAGACTCTGGGGCCAACGTCCTGACTTTC	CASRGDSGANVLTF
TRBJ1-2	TRBV19	many	.	TGTGCCAGTAGTATAGCGACGAGTAACCCTATGGACTACACCTTC	CASSIATSNPMDYTF
TRBJ2-1	TRBV2	many	.	TGTGCCAGCAGGGCCACCATACTCAATGAGCAGTTCTTC	CASRATILNEQFF
TRBJ1-2	TRBV30	.	.	TGTGCCTGGAGGCTTTATGGCAGTAACTATGGCTACACCTTC	CAWRLYGSNYGYTF
TRBJ1-5	TRBV7-9	.	TRBD1	TGTGCCAGCAGCCGGGACAGGGCCCCAATTCAGCCCCAGCATTTT	CASSRDRAPIQPQHF
TRBJ2-5	TRBV7-9	few	.	TGTGCCAGCAGCTTATCCACAGGACCCCAAGAGACCCAGTACTTC	CASSLSTGPQETQYF
TRBJ1-1	TRBV3-1	many	.	TGTGCCAGCAGCCAAGCGACAGTAAACACTGAAGCTTTCTTT	CASSQATVNTEAFF
TRBJ2-5	TRBV2	many	.	TGTGCCAGCAACCGGGGAGAGACCCAGTACTTC	CASNRGETQYF
TRBJ2-5	TRBV10-3	few	TRBD2	TGTGCCATCAGTAAGGGACTATACCAAGAGACCCAGTACTTC	CAISKGLYQETQYF
TRBJ1-3	TRBV4-1	few	.	TGCGCCAGCAGCCTTTGGGGGGTTCCAGGAAACACCATATATTTT	CASSLWGVPGNTIYF
TRBJ1-1	TRBV29-1	few	.	TGCAGCGTTGTTTCAGGGAGGGAGACTGAAGCTTTCTTT	CSVVSGRETEAFF
TRBJ1-6	TRBV5-1	many	.	TGCGCCAGCAGCAAAGACGGACCCAGGAGCTCCTATAATTCACCCCTCCACTTT	CASSKDGPRSSYNSPLHF
TRBJ2-5	TRBV7-9	many	TRBD2	TGTGCCAGCAGCTCGTCCGGGACTATTGTGGGGGAGACCCAGTACTTC	CASSSSGTIVGETQYF
TRBJ2-3	TRBV10-2	.	TRBD2	TGTGCCAGCAGTGACGGGGGGACAGATACGCAGTATTTT	CASSDGGTDTQYF
TRBJ1-5	TRBV5-6	.	.	TGTGCCAGCAGCCGGGGGAGGAGCAATCAGCCCCAGCATTTT	CASSRGRSNQPQHF
TRBJ1-3	TRBV4-1	few	.	TGCGCCAGCAGCCAAGTCGGGCGACAGAACTCTGGAAACACCATATATTTT	CASSQVGRQNSGNTIYF